In this sample, the clone carrying this T cell receptor beta chain turned up a few times. This sample is part of a study of identical twins. The ends were cut back, 5 bases at V and 2 bases at J, with 18 bases in the middle. The CDR3 has 15 residues. Looked up from germline, CDR1 is DFQATT and CDR2 is SNEGSKA (reference sequence). TCRdb reanalysed the 5' RACE reads using MiXCR and keeps one entry per CDR3 protein. The sample yields about 280,000 distinct CDR3 sequences, approximately 8% seen once. These data were also reused for a study on yellow fever vaccine responses in identical twins.

This TCR was sampled from a woman aged 18-29 years in good health. Source material: memory (CD45RO+) T cells sorted from blood. The genes are TRBV20-1 and TRBJ2-5; D remains ambiguous. The CDR3 coding sequence is TGCAGTGCTCACCCTGCCAGATTAAAGCAAGAGACCCAGTACTTC. It yields the protein CSAHPARLKQETQYF.